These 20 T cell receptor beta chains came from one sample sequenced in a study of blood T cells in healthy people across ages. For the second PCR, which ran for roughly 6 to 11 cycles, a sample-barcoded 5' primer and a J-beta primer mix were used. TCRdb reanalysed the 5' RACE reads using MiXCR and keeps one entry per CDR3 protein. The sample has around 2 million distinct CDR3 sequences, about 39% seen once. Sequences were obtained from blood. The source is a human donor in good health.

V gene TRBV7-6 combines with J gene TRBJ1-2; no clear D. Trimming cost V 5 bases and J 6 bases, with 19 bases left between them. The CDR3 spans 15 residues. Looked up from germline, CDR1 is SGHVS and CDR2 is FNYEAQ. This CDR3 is CASSPSIVQVNGYTF. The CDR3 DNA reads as TGTGCCAGCAGCCCAAGTATTGTGCAGGTCAATGGCTACACCTTC.

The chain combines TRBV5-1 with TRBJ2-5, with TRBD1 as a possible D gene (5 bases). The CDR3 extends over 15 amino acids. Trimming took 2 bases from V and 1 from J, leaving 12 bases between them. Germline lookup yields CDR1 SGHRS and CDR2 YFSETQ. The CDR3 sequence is CASSLAGMIQETQYF. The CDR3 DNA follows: TGCGCCAGCAGCTTAGCAGGGATGATCCAAGAGACCCAGTACTTC.

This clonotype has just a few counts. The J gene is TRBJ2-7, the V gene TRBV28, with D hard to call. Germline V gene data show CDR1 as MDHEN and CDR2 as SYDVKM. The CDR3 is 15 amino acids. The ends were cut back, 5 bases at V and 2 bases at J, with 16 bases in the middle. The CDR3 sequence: CASSPSGPPPYEQYF. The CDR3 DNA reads TGTGCCAGCAGTCCCAGTGGGCCTCCCCCCTACGAGCAGTACTTC.

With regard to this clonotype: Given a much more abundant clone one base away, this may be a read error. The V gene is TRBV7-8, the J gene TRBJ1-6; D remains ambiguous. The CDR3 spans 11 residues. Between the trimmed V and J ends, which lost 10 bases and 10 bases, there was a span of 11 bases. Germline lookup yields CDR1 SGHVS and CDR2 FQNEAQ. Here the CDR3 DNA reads TGTGCCAACATCCCTGCCTCACCCCTCCACTTT. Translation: CANIPASPLHF. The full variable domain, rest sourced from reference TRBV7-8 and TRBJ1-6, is GAGVSQSPRYKVAKRGQDVALRCDPISGHVSLFWYQQALGQGPEFLTYFQNEAQLDKSGLPSDRFFAERPEGSVSTLKIQRTQQEDSAVYLCANIPASPLHFGNGTRLTVT.

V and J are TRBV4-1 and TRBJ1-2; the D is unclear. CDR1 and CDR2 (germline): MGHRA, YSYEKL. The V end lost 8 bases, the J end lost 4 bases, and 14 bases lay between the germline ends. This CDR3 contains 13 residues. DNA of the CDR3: TGCGCCAGCGGGGATTTCAGCTCCTATGGCTACACCTTC. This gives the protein CASGDFSSYGYTF.

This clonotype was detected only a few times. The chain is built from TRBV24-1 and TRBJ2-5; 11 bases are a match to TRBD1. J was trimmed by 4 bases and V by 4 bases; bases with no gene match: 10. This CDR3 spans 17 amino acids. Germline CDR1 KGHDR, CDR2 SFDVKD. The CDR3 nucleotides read TGTGCCACCAGTGACAAATGGGACAGGGGGGTTCGAGAGACCCAGTACTTC. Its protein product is CATSDKWDRGVRETQYF.

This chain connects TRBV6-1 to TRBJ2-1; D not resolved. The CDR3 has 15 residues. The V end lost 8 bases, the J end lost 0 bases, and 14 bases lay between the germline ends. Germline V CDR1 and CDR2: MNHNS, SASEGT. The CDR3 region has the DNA TGTGCCAGCGGTCCGCAACCTAACTCCTACAATGAGCAGTTCTTC. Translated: CASGPQPNSYNEQFF.

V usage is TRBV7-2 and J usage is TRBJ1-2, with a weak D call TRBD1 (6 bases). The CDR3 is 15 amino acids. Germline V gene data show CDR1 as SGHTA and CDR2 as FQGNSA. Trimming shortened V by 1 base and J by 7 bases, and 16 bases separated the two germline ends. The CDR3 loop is CASSLDMSRGGGYTF. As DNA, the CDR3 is TGTGCCAGCAGCTTAGACATGAGCAGGGGAGGTGGCTACACCTTC.

This chain's CDR3 is CSVVRDRRMWTEAFF. For the CDR3, the DNA is TGCAGCGTAGTCCGGGACAGGCGTATGTGGACTGAAGCTTTCTTT. The chain recombines TRBV29-1 with TRBJ1-1; 8 bases are shared with TRBD1. Germline values: CDR1 SQVTM, CDR2 ANQGSEA. This CDR3 has 15 residues. With 6 bases clipped from V and 5 bases from J, the junction kept 14 bases outside the gene matches.

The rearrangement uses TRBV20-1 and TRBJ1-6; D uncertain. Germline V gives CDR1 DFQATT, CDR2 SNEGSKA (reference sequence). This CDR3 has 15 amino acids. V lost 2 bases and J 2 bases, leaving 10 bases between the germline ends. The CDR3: CSARRVGTYNSPLHF. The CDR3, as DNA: TGCAGTGCTAGAAGGGTGGGGACCTATAATTCACCCCTCCACTTT.

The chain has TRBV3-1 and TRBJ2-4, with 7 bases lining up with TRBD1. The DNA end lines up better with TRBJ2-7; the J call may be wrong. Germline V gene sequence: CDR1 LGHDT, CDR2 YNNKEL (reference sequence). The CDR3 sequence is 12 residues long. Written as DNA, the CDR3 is TGTGCCAGCAACCAGGACAGGAACGAGCAGTACTTC. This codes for CASNQDRNEQYF.

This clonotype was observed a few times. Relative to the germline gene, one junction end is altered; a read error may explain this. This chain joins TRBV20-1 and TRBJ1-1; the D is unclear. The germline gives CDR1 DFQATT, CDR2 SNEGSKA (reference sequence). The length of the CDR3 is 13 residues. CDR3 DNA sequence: TGCAGTGCTAGAGTGGCGGGCCAAACTGGAGCTTTCTTT. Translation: CSARVAGQTGAFF.

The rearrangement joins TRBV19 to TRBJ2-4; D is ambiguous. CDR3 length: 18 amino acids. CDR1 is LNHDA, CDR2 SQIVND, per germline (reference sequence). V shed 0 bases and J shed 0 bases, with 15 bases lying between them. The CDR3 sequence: CASSIDSKGVLAKNIQYF. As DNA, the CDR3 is TGTGCCAGTAGTATAGATTCTAAGGGTGTTCTAGCCAAAAACATTCAGTACTTC.

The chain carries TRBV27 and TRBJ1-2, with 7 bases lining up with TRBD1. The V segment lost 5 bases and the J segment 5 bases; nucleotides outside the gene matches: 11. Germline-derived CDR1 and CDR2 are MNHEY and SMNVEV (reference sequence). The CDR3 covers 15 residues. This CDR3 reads CASSPRGQVGYGYTF. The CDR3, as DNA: TGTGCCAGCAGTCCCCGCGGACAGGTTGGGTATGGCTACACCTTC.

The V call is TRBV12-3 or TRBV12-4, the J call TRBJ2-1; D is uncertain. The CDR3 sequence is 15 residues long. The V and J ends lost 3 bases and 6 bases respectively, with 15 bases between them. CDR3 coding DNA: TGTGCCAGCAGTTTTAGAGGACCAGCCAGCAATGAGCAGTTCTTC. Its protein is CASSFRGPASNEQFF.

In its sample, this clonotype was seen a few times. In nucleotides, the CDR3 is TGTGCCAGCAGCGTAGACTCTTCCTACCGAAATGAGCAGTTCTTC. Its translation is CASSVDSSYRNEQFF. This chain connects TRBV9 to TRBJ2-1; D unresolved. V was pared by 0 bases and J by 7 bases, with 14 bases between. The CDR3 length is 15 residues. In germline, CDR1 is SGDLS, CDR2 YYNGEE.

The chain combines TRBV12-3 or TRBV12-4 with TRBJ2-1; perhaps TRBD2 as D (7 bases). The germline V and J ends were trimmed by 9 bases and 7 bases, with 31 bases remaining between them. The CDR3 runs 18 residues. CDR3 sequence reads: CASRGGRGLLLHNNEQFF. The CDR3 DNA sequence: TGTGCCAGTAGGGGGGGCAGGGGCCTACTACTCCACAATAATGAGCAGTTCTTC.

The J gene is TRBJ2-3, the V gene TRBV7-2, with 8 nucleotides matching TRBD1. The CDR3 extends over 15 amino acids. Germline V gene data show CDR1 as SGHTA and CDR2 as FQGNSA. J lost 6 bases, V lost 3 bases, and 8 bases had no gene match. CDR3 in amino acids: CASSLTGDIVDTQYF. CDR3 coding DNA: TGTGCCAGCAGCTTGACAGGGGACATTGTGGATACGCAGTATTTT.

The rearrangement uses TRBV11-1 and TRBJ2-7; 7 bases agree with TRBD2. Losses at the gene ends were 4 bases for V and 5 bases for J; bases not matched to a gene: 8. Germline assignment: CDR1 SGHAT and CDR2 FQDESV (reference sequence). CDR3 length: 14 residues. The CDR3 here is CASSWDYNSDEQYF. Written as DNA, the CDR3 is TGTGCCAGCAGCTGGGACTACAATTCGGACGAGCAGTACTTC.

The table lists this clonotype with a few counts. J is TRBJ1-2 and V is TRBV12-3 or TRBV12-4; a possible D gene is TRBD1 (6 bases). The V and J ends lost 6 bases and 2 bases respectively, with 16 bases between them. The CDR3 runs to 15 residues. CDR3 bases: TGTGCCAGCAGCCCAGGACCCGACAGGAACTATGGCTACACCTTC. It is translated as CASSPGPDRNYGYTF.